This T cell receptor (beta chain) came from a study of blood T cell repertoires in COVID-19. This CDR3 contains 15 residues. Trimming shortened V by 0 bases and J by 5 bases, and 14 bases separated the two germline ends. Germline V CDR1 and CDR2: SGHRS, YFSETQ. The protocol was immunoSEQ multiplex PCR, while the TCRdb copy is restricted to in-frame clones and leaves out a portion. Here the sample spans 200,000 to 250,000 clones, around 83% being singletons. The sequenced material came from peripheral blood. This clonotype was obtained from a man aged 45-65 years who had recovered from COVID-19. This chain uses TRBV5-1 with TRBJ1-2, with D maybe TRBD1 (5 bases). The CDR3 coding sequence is TGCGCCAGCAGCTTGGATCCGGCGGCAGGGTATGGCTACACCTTC. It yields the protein CASSLDPAAGYGYTF.